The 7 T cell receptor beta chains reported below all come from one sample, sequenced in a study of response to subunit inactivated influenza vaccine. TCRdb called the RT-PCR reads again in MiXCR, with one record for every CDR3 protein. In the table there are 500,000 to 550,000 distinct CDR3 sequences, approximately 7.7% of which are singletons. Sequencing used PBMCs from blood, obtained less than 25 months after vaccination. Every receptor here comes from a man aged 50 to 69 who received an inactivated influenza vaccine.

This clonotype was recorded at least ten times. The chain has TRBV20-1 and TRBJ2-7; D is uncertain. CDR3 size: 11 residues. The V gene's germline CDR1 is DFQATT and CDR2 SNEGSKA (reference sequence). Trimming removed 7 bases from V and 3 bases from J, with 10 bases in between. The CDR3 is CSVAWGYEQYF. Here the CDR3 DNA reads TGCAGTGTCGCTTGGGGCTACGAGCAGTACTTC.

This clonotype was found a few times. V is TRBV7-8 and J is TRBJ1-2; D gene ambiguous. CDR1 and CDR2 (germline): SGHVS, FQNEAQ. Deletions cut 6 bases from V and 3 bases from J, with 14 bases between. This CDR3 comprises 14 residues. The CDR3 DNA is TGTGCCAGCAGGGCCGGCCGGTTTGACTATGGCTACACCTTC. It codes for CASRAGRFDYGYTF.

The CDR3 coding sequence is TGTGCCAGCAGCTTACAGGACAGGGTGGGCGAGCAGTACTTC. Encoded protein: CASSLQDRVGEQYF. V usage is TRBV7-2 and J usage is TRBJ2-7; 8 nucleotides align to TRBD1. Germline CDR1 reads SGHTA; CDR2 reads FQGNSA. The CDR3 has 14 amino acids. After removal of 2 bases from V and 6 bases from J, the junction contained 6 bases not matched to a gene.

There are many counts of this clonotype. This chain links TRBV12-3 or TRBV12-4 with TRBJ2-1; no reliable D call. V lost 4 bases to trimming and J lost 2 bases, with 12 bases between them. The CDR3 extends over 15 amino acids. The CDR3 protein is CASSSGPPTYNEQFF. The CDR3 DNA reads TGTGCCAGCAGTTCTGGACCTCCCACCTACAATGAGCAGTTCTTC.

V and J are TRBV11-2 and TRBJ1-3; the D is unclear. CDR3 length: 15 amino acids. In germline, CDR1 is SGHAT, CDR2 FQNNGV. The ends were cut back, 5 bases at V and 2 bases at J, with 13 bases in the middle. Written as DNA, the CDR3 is TGTGCCAGCAGCCGGCCCGGAGGGCCTGGAAACACCATATATTTT. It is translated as CASSRPGGPGNTIYF.

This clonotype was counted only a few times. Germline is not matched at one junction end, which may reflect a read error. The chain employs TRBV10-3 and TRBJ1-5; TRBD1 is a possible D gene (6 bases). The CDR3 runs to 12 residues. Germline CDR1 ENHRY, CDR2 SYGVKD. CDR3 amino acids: CAVRGTNQPQHF. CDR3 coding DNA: TGTGCCGTCAGGGGCACCAATCAGCCCCAGCATTTT.

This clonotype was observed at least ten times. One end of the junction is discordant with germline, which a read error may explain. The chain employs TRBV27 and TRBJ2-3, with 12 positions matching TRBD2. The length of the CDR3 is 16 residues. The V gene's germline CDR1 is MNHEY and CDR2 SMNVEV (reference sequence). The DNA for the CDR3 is TGTGCCAGCAGTTTACGGACTAGCGGGGCTGGTTACCGTGTTTTTTTT. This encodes CASSLRTSGAGYRVFF.